Shown below are 11 T cell receptor beta chains from a single sample sequenced in a study of T cell repertoires in cytomegalovirus infection. MiXCR, applied by TCRdb to the reads, yields one record per CDR3 protein. The sample holds under 350,000 distinct CDR3 sequences, more than 8% seen once. Sample: PBMCs. Source of these receptors: a human donor in good health (CMV status not recorded). Some clones in this sample may be carry-over from other donors' samples.

The rearrangement joins TRBV19 to TRBJ1-4; D call uncertain. In germline, CDR1 is LNHDA, CDR2 SQIVND (reference sequence). Trimming cost V 8 bases and J 4 bases, with 14 bases left between them. The CDR3 spans 14 residues. CDR3 DNA sequence: TGTGCCAGTTCACCCTTAGATGTTAATGAAAAACTGTTTTTT. The encoded protein is CASSPLDVNEKLFF.

About this clonotype itself: A read error may be the cause here, since a much bigger clone is one base away. This sequence joins TRBV11-2 and TRBJ2-4; D not resolved. V lost 6 bases and J lost 2, with 17 bases in between. The V gene's germline CDR1 is SGHAT and CDR2 FQNNGV. The CDR3 sequence is 16 residues long. The CDR3 loop reads CASSPLHSRPKNIQYF. Written as DNA, the CDR3 is TGTGCCAGCAGTCCACTGCACTCGAGGCCCAAAAACATTCAGTACTTC. Full variable domain (remainder filled in from reference TRBV11-2 and TRBJ2-4): EAGVAQSPRYKIIEKRQSVAFWCNPISGHATLYWYQQILGQGPKLLIQFQNNGVVDDSQLPKDRFSAERLKGVDSTLKIQPAKLEDSAVYLCASSPLHSRPKNIQYFGAGTRLSVL.

This clonotype showed up many times. The CDR3 sequence: CASSTPAGTSFSDTQYF. CDR3 nucleotides: TGTGCCAGCTCGACCCCTGCCGGGACCTCATTTTCAGATACGCAGTATTTT. The chain is built from TRBV7-2 and TRBJ2-3, with D perhaps TRBD1 or TRBD2 (5 bases each). The CDR3 is 17 residues long. The germline gives CDR1 SGHTA, CDR2 FQGNSA. V shed 8 bases and J shed 4 bases, with 25 bases lying between them.

The rearrangement links TRBV19 to TRBJ2-1; D might be TRBD1 (5 bases). Germline CDR1 and CDR2: LNHDA and SQIVND (reference sequence). V lost 5 bases, J lost 0 bases, and 11 bases lay in between. This CDR3 has 15 amino acids. The CDR3 loop reads CASSPDRLSYNEQFF. CDR3 nucleotides: TGTGCCAGTAGTCCTGACAGACTCTCCTACAATGAGCAGTTCTTC.

This clonotype was detected only a few times. The rearrangement joins TRBV19 to TRBJ2-5; D may be TRBD2 (5 bases). Germline assignment: CDR1 LNHDA and CDR2 SQIVND (reference sequence). This CDR3 spans 14 amino acids. V dropped 4 bases and J dropped 2 bases, with 11 bases sitting between them. The CDR3 here is CASSTPGNQETQYF. In DNA form, the CDR3 reads TGTGCCAGTAGTACCCCCGGGAATCAAGAGACCCAGTACTTC.

In its sample, this clonotype was seen many times. The chain employs TRBV7-9 and TRBJ2-5, with D possibly being TRBD2 (6 bases). The CDR3 length is 13 residues. V gave up 5 bases and J gave up 4 bases, with 11 bases separating them. CDR1 and CDR2 from the germline V gene are SEHNR and FQNEAQ (reference sequence). CDR3 region: CASSPIGGETQYF. The CDR3 bases are TGTGCCAGCAGCCCCATCGGGGGAGAGACCCAGTACTTC.

The DNA of the CDR3 is TGTGCCAGCAGCAATGGGGGGGTAGCTTTCTTT. The encoded protein is CASSNGGVAFF. The rearrangement joins TRBV7-3 to TRBJ1-1, with D maybe TRBD1 (5 bases). CDR3 length: 11 residues. Trimming removed 5 bases at V and 10 bases at J, with 11 bases between. CDR1 is SGHTA and CDR2 is FQGTGA in the germline V gene.

This clonotype was seen repeatedly, ten times or more. The chain links TRBV6-1 to TRBJ1-6; perhaps TRBD1 as D (5 bases). The ends were cut back, 4 bases at V and 6 bases at J, with 13 bases in the middle. This CDR3 spans 15 amino acids. Germline CDR1 and CDR2: MNHNS and SASEGT. CDR3 sequence reads: CASSVDSQANSPLHF. Here the CDR3 DNA reads TGTGCCAGCAGTGTTGACAGCCAGGCTAATTCACCCCTCCACTTT.

This chain connects TRBV20-1 to TRBJ2-1, with TRBD2 matching over 11 bases. The V gene end was trimmed by 1 base and the J gene end by 9 bases; junction bases not matched to a gene: 8. Germline CDR1 DFQATT, CDR2 SNEGSKA (reference sequence). The CDR3 covers 15 residues. CDR3 DNA sequence: TGCAGTGCTAGAGTCCTAGCGGGAGGTCGGGGTGAGCAGTTCTTC. Its protein product is CSARVLAGGRGEQFF.

This clonotype came up a few times. The CDR3 is CASSQPGLALETQYF. The CDR3 region has the DNA TGTGCCAGCAGTCAACCGGGACTTGCCTTAGAGACCCAGTACTTC. V gene TRBV6-6 combines with J gene TRBJ2-5; maybe TRBD2 (6 bases). Trimming pared 5 bases from V and 4 bases from J, leaving 17 bases between. This CDR3 is built from 15 residues. Per the germline V gene, CDR1 is MNHNY and CDR2 is SVGAGI (reference sequence).

In its sample, this clonotype was seen many times. The chain recombines TRBV7-2 with TRBJ2-7; the match to TRBD1 covers 10 bases. CDR1 SGHTA and CDR2 FQGNSA come from the germline V gene. The CDR3 spans 15 residues. V lost 5 bases to trimming and J lost 2 bases; unmatched junction nucleotides: 6. In DNA, the CDR3 is TGTGCCAGCAGCCCGGACAGGGGGGGGGCCTACGAGCAGTACTTC. It codes for CASSPDRGGAYEQYF.